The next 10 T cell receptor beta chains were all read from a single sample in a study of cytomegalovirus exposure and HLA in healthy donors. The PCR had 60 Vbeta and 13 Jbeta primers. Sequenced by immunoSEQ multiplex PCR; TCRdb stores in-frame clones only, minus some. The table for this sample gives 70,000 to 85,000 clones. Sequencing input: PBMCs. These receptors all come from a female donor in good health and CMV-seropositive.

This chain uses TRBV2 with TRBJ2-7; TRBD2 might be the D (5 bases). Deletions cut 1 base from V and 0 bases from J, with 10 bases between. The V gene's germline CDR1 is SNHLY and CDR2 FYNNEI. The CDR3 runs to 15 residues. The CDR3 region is CASSEGADHSYEQYF. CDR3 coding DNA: TGTGCCAGCAGTGAAGGAGCGGATCACTCCTACGAGCAGTACTTC.

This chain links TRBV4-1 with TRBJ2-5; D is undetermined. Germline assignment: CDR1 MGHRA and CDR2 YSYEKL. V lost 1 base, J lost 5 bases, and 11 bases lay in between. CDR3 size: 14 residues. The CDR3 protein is CASSQVAASETQYF. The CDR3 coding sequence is TGCGCCAGCAGCCAAGTTGCGGCTAGTGAGACCCAGTACTTC.

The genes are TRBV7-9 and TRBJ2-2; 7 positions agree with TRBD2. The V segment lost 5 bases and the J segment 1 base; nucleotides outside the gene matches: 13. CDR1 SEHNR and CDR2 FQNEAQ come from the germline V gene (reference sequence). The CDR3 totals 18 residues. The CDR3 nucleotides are TGTGCCAGCAGCCCACCTACGAAATCTAGCGGGAACACCGGGGAGCTGTTTTTT. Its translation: CASSPPTKSSGNTGELFF.

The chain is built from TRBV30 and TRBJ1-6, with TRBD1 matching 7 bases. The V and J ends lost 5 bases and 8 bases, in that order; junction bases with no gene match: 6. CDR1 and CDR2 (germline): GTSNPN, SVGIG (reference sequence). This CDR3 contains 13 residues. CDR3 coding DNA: TGTGCCTGGGGTCCCGGGACAGATTCACCCCTCCACTTT. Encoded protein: CAWGPGTDSPLHF.

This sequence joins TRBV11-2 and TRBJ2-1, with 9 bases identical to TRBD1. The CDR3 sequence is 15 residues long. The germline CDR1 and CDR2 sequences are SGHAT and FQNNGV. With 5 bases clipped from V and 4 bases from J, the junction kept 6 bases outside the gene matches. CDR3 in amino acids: CASSTRQGVYNEQFF. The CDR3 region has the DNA TGTGCCAGCAGCACGCGACAGGGGGTGTACAATGAGCAGTTCTTC. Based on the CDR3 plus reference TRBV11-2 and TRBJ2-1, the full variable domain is EAGVAQSPRYKIIEKRQSVAFWCNPISGHATLYWYQQILGQGPKLLIQFQNNGVVDDSQLPKDRFSAERLKGVDSTLKIQPAKLEDSAVYLCASSTRQGVYNEQFFGPGTRLTVL.

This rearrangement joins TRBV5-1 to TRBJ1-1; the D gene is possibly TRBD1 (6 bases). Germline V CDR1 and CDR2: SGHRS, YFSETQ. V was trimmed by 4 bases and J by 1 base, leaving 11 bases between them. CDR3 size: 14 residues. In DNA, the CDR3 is TGCGCCAGCAGCCAGGGACACCAGAACACTGAAGCTTTCTTT. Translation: CASSQGHQNTEAFF.

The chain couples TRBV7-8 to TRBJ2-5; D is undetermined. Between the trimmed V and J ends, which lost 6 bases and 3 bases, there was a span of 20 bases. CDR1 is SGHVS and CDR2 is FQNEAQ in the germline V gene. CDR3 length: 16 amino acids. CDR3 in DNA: TGTGCCAGCAGGCCAGCACAAGGAGTTGGTAAAGAGACCCAGTACTTC. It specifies CASRPAQGVGKETQYF.

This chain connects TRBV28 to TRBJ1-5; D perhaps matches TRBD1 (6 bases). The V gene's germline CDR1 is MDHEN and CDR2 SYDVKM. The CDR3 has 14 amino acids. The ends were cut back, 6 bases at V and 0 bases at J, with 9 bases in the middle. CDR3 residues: CASSVGGSNQPQHF. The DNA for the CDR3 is TGTGCCAGCAGCGTAGGGGGTAGCAATCAGCCCCAGCATTTT.

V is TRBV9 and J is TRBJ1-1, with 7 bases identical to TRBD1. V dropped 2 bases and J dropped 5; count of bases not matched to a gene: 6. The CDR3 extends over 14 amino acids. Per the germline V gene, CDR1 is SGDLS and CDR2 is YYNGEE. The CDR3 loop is CASSVSTGVTEAFF. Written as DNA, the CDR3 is TGTGCCAGCAGCGTGTCAACAGGGGTTACTGAAGCTTTCTTT.

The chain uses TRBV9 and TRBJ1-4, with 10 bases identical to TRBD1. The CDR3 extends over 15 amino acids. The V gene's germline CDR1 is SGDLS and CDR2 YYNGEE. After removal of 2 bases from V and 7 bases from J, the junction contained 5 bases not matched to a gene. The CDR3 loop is CASSVTGTGAEKLFF. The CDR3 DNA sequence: TGTGCCAGCAGCGTGACCGGGACAGGGGCTGAAAAACTGTTTTTT.